This T cell receptor (beta chain) derives from a study of T cells in Graves' hyperthyroidism and ophthalmopathy. As regards this clonotype: Its target is unknown.

The study's findings and limits: Within blood appeared most thyroid clonotypes that had expanded above 0.001.

Germline V gene lookup returns CDR1 SEHNR and CDR2 FQNEAQ (reference sequence). This CDR3 comprises 14 residues. Trimming took 5 bases from V and 6 from J, leaving 16 bases between them. Amplified TCR beta CDR3 regions derived from RNA transcripts. With the HTBI primer set, the TCR CDR3 went through a first round of RT-PCR. One entry per CDR3 protein, called by TCRdb with MiXCR from the multiplex PCR reads. This table has fewer than 650,000 distinct CDR3 sequences, 40% to 50% appearing once. Exclusion of patients followed from uncontrolled infection, other autoimmune disease, pregnancy or lactation. Clinicians diagnosed patients from clinical symptoms, serum thyroxine and TRAb, thyroid ultrasound and orbital computed tomography.

The gene calls are TRBV7-9 and TRBJ1-2, with D perhaps matching TRBD1 (5 bases). The sequence came from an adult woman with Graves' disease, either hyperthyroidism or ophthalmopathy (not recorded which). What was sequenced was peripheral blood or thyroid tissue (not recorded which). CDR3 amino acids: CASSVSSGDDGYTF. DNA of the CDR3: TGTGCCAGCAGCGTGTCCAGTGGGGACGATGGCTACACCTTC.